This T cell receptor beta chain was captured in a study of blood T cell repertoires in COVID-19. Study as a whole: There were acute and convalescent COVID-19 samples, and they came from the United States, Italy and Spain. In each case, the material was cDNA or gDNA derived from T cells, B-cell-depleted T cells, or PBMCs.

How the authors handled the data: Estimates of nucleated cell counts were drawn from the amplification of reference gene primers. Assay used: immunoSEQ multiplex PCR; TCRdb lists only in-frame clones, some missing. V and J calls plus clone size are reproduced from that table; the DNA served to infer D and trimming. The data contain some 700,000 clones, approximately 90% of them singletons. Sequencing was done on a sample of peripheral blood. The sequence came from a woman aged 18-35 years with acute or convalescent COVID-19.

CDR3 sequence: CASSALLGDYGYTF. The CDR3 nucleotides read TGTGCCAGCAGCGCCTTGCTGGGCGACTATGGCTACACCTTC. This rearrangement joins TRBV9 to TRBJ1-2, with D unresolved. V was shortened by 3 bases and J by 3 bases, with 12 bases between the two germline ends. Germline V CDR1 and CDR2: SGDLS, YYNGEE. There are 14 residues in the CDR3.